This T cell receptor beta chain was captured in a study of OX40 agonist ivuxolimab in advanced cancers. The germline V and J ends were trimmed by 4 bases and 5 bases, with 11 bases remaining between them. This CDR3 contains 13 residues. Looked up from germline, CDR1 is KGHSH and CDR2 is LQKENI. Some clones are missing from TCRdb's copy, which holds only in-frame ones; the method was immunoSEQ multiplex PCR. In the table there are fewer than 70,000 clones, about 90% of which are singletons. Sequenced here: CD4+ or CD8+ T cells sorted from blood, sampled in a trial of the OX40 agonist ivuxolimab. The origin of this receptor is an adult with an advanced solid tumor such as melanoma, head and neck, liver or kidney cancer. This chain links TRBV18 with TRBJ2-5, with a tentative D call TRBD1 (6 bases). The CDR3 region is CASSLTGLETQYF. The DNA of the CDR3 is TGTGCCAGCTCACTGACAGGTCTGGAGACCCAGTACTTC.